This T cell receptor beta chain is drawn from a study of CD4 and CD8 cells across lung adenocarcinoma regions. In TCRdb, the PCR reads were re-called with MiXCR into one record per CDR3 protein. The sample carries 11,000 or so distinct CDR3 sequences, about 50% recorded once. The patients had localized lung adenocarcinoma, a non-small cell subtype. This CDR3 is built from 13 residues. Germline assignment: CDR1 SGHDN and CDR2 FVKESK. The ends were cut back, 5 bases at V and 2 bases at J, with 9 bases in the middle. The chain couples TRBV14 to TRBJ1-1, with a weak D call TRBD1 (6 bases). This TCR was sampled from a female donor with lung adenocarcinoma. The CD4 and CD8 labels of this study may be unreliable. Source material: CD8+ T cells from the center of a lung tumor. CDR3: CASSARGNTEAFF. DNA of the CDR3: TGTGCCAGCAGCGCCAGGGGAAACACTGAAGCTTTCTTT.